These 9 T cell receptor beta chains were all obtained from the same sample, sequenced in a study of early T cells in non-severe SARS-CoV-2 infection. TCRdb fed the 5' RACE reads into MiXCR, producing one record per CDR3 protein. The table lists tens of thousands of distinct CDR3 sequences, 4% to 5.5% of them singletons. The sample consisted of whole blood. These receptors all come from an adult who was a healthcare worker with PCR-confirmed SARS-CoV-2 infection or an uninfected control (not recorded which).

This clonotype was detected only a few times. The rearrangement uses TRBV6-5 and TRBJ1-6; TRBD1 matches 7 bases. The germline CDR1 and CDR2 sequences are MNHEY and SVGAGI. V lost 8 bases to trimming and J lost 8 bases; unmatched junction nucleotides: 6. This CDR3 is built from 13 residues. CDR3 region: CASGGQRHSPLHF. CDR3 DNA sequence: TGTGCCAGCGGGGGACAGCGGCATTCACCCCTCCACTTT.

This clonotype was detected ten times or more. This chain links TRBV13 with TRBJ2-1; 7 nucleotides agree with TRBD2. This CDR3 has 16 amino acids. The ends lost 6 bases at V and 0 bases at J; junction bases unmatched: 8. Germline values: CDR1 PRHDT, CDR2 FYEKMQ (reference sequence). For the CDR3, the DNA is TGTGCCAGCAGACCCCGAAGCGGGATCTCCTACAATGAGCAGTTCTTC. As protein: CASRPRSGISYNEQFF. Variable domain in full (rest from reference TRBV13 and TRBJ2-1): AAGVIQSPRHLIKEKRETATLKCYPIPRHDTVYWYQQGPGQDPQFLISFYEKMQSDKGSIPDRFSAQQFSDYHSELNMSSLELGDSALYFCASRPRSGISYNEQFFGPGTRLTVL.

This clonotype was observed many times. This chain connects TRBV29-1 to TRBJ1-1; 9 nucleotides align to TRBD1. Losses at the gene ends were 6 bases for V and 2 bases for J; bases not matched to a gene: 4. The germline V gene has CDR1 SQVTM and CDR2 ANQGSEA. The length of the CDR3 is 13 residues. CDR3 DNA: TGCAGCGTGCACAGGGGGCTAAACACTGAAGCTTTCTTT. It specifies CSVHRGLNTEAFF. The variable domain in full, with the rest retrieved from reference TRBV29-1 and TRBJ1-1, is SAVISQKPSRDICQRGTSLTIQCQVDSQVTMMFWYRQQPGQSLTLIATANQGSEATYESGFVIDKFPISRPNLTFSTLTVSNMSPEDSSIYLCSVHRGLNTEAFFGQGTRLTVV.

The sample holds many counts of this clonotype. The CDR3 nucleotides are TGTGCCGTGACTAGCGGGGTGACGGGTAATGAGCAGTTCTTC. Translated: CAVTSGVTGNEQFF. The chain couples TRBV10-3 to TRBJ2-1; 11 bases line up with TRBD2. The germline V gene encodes CDR1 ENHRY and CDR2 SYGVKD. The CDR3 spans 14 residues. J was trimmed by 7 bases and V by 11 bases; bases with no gene match: 10.

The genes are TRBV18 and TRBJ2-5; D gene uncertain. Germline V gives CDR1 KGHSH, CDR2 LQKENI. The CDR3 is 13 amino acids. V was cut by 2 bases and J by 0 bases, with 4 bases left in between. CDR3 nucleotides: TGTGCCAGCTCACCATCCTACCAAGAGACCCAGTACTTC. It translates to CASSPSYQETQYF.

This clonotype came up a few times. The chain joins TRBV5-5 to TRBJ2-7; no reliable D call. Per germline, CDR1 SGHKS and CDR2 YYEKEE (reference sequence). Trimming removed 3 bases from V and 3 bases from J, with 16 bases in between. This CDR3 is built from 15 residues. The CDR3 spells CASSSAPERVYEQYF. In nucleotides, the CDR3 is TGTGCCAGCAGCTCGGCCCCGGAAAGAGTCTACGAGCAGTACTTC.

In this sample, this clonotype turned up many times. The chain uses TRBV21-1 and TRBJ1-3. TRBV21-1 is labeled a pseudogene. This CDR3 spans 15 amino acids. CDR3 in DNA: TGTGCCAGCAGCAAAGGGCAGGCCTCTGGAAACACCATATATTTT. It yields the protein CASSKGQASGNTIYF.

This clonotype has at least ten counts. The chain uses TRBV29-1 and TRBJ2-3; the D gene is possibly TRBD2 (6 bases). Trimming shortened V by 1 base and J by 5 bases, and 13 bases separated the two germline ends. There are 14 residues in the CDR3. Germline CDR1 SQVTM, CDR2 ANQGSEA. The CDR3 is CSVEGVRGGDTQYF. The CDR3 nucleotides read TGCAGCGTTGAAGGGGTTAGGGGAGGAGATACGCAGTATTTT.

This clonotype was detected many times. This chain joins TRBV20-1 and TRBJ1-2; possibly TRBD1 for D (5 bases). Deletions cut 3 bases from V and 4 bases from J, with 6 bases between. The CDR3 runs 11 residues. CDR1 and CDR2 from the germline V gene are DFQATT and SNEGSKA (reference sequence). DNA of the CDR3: TGCAGTGCTAGTGGGGGCTATGGCTACACCTTC. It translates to CSASGGYGYTF.